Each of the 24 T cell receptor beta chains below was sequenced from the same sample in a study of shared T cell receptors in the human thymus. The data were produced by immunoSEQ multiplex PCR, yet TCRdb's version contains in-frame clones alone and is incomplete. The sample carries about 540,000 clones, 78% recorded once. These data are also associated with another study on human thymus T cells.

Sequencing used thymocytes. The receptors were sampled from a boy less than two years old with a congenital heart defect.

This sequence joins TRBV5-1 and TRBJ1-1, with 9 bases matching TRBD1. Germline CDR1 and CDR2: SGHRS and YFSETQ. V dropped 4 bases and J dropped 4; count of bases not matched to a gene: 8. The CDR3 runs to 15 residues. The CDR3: CASSLLPTGGTEAFF. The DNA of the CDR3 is TGCGCCAGCAGCCTTCTCCCGACAGGGGGCACTGAAGCTTTCTTT. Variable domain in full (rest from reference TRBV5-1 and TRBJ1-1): KAGVTQTPRYLIKTRGQQVTLSCSPISGHRSVSWYQQTPGQGLQFLFEYFSETQRNKGNFPGRFSGRQFSNSRSEMNVSTLELGDSALYLCASSLLPTGGTEAFFGQGTRLTVV.

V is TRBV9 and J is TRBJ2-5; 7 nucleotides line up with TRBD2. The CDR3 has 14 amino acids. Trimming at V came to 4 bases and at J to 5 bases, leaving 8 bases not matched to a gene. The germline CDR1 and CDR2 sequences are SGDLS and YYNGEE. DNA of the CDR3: TGTGCCAGCAGCCCTAAGACTAGCATGGAGACCCAGTACTTC. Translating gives CASSPKTSMETQYF.

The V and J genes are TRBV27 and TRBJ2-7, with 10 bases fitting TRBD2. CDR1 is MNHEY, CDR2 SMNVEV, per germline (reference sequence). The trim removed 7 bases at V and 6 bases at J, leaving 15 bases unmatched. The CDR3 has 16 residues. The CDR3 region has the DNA TGTGCCAGCACCCCTAGCGGGAGTGGGGGTAGATGCGAGCAGTACTTC. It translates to CASTPSGSGGRCEQYF.

The CDR3 nucleotides are TGTGCCAGCAGTTATACCCCGAGGGGGAATGAGCAGTTCTTC. Residues: CASSYTPRGNEQFF. The rearrangement links TRBV6-5 to TRBJ2-1, with D possibly TRBD1 on 6 matching bases. This CDR3 contains 14 residues. Trimming stripped 3 bases from V and 7 bases from J, with 13 bases between. Germline lookup yields CDR1 MNHEY and CDR2 SVGAGI.

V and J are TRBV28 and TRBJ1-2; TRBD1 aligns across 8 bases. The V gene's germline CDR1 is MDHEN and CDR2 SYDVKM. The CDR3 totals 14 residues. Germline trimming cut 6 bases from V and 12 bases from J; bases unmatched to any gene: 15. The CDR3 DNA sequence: TGTGCCAGCAGCTTCCTGGACAGGGCGCAGGGTAACACCTTC. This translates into CASSFLDRAQGNTF.

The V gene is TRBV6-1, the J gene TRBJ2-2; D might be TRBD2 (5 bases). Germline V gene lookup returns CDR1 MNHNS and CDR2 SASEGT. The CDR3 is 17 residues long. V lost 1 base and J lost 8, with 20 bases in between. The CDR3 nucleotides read TGTGCCAGCAGTGAAGAAGCGGCGGAGCGATTTCCAGGGGAGCTGTTTTTT. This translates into CASSEEAAERFPGELFF.

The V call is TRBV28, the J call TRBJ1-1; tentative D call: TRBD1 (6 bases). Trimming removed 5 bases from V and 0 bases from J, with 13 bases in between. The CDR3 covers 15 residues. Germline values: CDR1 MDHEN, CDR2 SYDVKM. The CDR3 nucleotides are TGTGCCAGCAGTGGCAGGGGATACATGAACACTGAAGCTTTCTTT. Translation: CASSGRGYMNTEAFF.

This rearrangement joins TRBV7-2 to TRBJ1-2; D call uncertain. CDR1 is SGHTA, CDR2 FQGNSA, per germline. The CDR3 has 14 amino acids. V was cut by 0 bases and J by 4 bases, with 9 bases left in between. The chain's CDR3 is CASSLAAGSYGYTF. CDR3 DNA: TGTGCCAGCAGCTTAGCAGCCGGGTCCTATGGCTACACCTTC.

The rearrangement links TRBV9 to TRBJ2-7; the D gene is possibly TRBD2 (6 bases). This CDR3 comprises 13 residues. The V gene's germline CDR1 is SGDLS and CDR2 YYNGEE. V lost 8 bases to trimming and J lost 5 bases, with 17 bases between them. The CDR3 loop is CASNRGGSHEQYF. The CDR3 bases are TGTGCCAGTAATCGTGGGGGGTCCCACGAGCAGTACTTC.

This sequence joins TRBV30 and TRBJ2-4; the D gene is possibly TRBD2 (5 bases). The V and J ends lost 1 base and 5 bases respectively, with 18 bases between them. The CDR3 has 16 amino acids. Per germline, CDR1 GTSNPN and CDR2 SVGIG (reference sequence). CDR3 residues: CAWSGHPSLGENIQYF. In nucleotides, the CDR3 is TGTGCCTGGAGTGGACACCCCTCCCTCGGGGAAAACATTCAGTACTTC. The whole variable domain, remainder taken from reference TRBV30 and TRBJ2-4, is SQTIHQWPATLVQPVGSPLSLECTVEGTSNPNLYWYRQAAGRGLQLLFYSVGIGQISSEVPQNLSASRPQDRQFILSSKKLLLSDSGFYLCAWSGHPSLGENIQYFGAGTRLSVL.

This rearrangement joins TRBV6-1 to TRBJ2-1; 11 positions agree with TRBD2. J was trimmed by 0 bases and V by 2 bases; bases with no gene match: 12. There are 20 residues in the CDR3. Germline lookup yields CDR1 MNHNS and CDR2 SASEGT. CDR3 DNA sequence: TGTGCCAGCAGTGAATTAGTCGGACTAGCGGGTCAAAGCTCCTACAATGAGCAGTTCTTC. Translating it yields CASSELVGLAGQSSYNEQFF.

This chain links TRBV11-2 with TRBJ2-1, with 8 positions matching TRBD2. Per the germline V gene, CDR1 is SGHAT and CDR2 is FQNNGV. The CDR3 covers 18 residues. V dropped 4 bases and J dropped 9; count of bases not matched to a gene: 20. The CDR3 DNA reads TGTGCCAGCAGCTCCCGCCAGGAGCGGGAGATGAAGAGGGGTGAGCAGTTCTTC. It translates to CASSSRQEREMKRGEQFF.

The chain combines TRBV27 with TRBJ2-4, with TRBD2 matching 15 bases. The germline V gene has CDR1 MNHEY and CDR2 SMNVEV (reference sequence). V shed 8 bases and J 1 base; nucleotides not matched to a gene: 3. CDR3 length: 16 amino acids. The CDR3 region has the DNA TGTGCCAGCGGGGGGACTAGCGGGAGGGCCAAAAACATTCAGTACTTC. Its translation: CASGGTSGRAKNIQYF.

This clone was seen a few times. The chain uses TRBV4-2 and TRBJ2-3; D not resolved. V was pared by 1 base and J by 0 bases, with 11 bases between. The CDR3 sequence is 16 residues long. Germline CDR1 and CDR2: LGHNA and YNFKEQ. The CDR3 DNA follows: TGTGCCAGCAGCCAAGGGAGAAACGGGAGCACAGATACGCAGTATTTT. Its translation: CASSQGRNGSTDTQYF.

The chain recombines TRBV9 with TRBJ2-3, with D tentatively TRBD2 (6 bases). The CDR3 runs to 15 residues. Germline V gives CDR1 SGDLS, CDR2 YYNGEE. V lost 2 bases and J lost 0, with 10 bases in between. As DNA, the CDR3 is TGTGCCAGCAGCGTCTCGGGACTCAGCACAGATACGCAGTATTTT. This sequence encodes CASSVSGLSTDTQYF.

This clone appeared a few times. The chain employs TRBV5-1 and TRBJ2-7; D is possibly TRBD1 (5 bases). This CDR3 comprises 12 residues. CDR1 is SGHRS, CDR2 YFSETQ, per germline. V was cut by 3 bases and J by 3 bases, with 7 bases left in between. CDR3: CASSCDSYEQYF. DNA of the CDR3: TGCGCCAGCAGCTGCGACAGCTACGAGCAGTACTTC.

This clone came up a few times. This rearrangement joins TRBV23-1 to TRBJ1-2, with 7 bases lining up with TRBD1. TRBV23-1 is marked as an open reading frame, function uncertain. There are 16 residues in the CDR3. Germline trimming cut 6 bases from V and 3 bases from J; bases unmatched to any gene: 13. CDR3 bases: TGCGCCAGCAGCCTATCCCGACAGGGTCTGTACTATGGCTACACCTTC. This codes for CASSLSRQGLYYGYTF.

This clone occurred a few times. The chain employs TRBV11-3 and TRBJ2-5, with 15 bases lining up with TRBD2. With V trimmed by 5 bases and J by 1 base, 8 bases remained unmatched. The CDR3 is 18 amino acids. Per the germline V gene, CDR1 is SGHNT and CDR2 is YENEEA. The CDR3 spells CASSRSGLAGGGQETQYF. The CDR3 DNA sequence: TGTGCCAGCAGCCGTTCGGGACTAGCGGGAGGAGGCCAAGAGACCCAGTACTTC.

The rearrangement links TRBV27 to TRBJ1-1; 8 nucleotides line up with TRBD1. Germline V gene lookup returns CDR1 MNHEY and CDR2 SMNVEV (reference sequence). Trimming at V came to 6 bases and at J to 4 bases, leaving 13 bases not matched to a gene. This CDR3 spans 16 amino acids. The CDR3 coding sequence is TGTGCCAGCAGCGCCGGGGACAGGATGTTTTCCACTGAAGCTTTCTTT. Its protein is CASSAGDRMFSTEAFF.

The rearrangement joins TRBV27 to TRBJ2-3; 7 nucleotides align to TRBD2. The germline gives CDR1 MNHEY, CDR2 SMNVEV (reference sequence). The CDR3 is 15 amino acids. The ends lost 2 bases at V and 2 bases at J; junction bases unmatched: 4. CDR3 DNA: TGTGCCAGCAGTTTACGGGGGGTACCCACAGATACGCAGTATTTT. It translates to CASSLRGVPTDTQYF.

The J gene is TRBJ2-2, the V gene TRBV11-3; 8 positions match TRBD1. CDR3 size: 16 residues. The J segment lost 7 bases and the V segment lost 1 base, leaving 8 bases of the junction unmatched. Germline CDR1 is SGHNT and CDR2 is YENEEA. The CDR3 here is CASSLAWQGANGELFF. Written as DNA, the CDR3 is TGTGCCAGCAGCTTAGCTTGGCAGGGGGCGAACGGGGAGCTGTTTTTT.

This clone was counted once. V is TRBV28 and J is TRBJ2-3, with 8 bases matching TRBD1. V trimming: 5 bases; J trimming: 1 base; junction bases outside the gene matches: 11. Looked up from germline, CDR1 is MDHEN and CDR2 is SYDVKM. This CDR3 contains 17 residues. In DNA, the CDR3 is TGTGCCAGCAGTACATACAGGGGGGTGTTTGGCACAGATACGCAGTATTTT. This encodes CASSTYRGVFGTDTQYF.

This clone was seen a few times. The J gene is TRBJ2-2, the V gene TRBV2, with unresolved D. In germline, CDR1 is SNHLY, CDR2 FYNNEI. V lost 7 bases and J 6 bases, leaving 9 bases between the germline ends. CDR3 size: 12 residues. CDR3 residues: CASNGGAGELFF. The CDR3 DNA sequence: TGTGCCAGCAACGGCGGAGCCGGGGAGCTGTTTTTT.

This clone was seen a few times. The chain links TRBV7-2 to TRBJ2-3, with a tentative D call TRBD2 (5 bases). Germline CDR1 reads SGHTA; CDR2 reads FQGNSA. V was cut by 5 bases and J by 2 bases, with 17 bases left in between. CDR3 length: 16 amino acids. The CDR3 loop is CASSQTTGRATDTQYF. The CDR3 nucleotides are TGTGCCAGCAGCCAGACGACTGGGCGGGCCACAGATACGCAGTATTTT.